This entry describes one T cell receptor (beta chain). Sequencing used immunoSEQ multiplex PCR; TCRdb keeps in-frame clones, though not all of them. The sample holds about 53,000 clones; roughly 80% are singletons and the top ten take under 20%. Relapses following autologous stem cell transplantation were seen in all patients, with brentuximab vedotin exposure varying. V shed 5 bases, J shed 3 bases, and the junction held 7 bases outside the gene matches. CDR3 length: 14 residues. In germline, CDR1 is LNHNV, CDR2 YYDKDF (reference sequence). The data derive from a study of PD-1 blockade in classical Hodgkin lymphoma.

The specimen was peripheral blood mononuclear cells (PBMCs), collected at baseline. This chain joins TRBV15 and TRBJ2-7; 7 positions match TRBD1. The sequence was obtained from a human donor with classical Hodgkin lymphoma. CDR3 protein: CATSDSGQIYEQYF. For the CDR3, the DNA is TGTGCCACCAGCGACTCGGGACAGATCTACGAGCAGTACTTC.